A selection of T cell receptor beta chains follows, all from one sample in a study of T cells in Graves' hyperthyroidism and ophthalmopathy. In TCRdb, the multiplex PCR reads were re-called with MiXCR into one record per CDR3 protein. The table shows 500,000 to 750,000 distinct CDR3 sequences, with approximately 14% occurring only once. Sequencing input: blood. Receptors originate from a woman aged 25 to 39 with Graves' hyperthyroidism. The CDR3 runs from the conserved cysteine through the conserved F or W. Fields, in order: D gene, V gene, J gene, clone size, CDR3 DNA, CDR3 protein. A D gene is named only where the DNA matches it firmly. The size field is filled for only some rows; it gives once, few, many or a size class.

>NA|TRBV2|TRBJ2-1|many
TGTGCCAGCAACGGAGGGTTAGCATGGAACAATGAGCAGTTCTTC
CASNGGLAWNNEQFF
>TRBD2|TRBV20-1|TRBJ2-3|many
TGCAGTGCTTCTAGCGGGAGTACAGATACGCAGTATTTT
CSASSGSTDTQYF
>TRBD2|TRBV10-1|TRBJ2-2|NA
TGCGCCAGCAGTGAGTCCCGACTAGCGGGAGACACCGGGGAGCTGTTTTTT
CASSESRLAGDTGELFF
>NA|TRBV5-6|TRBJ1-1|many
TGTGCCAGCAGCTTCACCTCCGGGGTCAACACTGAAGCTTTCTTT
CASSFTSGVNTEAFF
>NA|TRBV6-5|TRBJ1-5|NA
TGTGCCAGCAGTACTTATAGCAATCAGCCCCAGCATTTT
CASSTYSNQPQHF
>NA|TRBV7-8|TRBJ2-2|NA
TGTGCCATCCCCGATCTTACCGGGGAGCTGTTTTTT
CAIPDLTGELFF
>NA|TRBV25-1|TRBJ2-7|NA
TGTGCCAGCAGTGAACCCAGCCAGGGGACCTACGAGCAGTACTTC
CASSEPSQGTYEQYF
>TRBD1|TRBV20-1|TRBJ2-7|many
TGCAGTGCAAACAGGGGTTCCTACGAGCAGTACTTC
CSANRGSYEQYF
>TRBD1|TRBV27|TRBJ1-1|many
TGTGCCAGCAGAATGGGGACAGGGGAAGCTTTCTTT
CASRMGTGEAFF
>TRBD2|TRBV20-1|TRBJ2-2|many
TGCAGTGCTCCCCTAGCGGGAGTCACCGGGGAGCTGTTTTTT
CSAPLAGVTGELFF
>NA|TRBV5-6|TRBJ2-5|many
TGTGCCAGCAGCCGTGGAATTGGGGAACAAGAGACCCAGTACTTC
CASSRGIGEQETQYF
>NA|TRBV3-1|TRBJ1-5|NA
TGTGCCAGCAGCCAAGATCATCTTAGCAATCAGCCCCAGCATTTT
CASSQDHLSNQPQHF
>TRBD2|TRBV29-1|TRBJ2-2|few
TGCAGCGTCCGCGGGGCTAGCGGGAGGGCGAACACCGGGGAGCTGTTTTTT
CSVRGASGRANTGELFF
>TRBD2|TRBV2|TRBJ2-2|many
TGTGCCAGCAGTGTGCACTCTAGCGGGACAAACACCGGGGAGCTGTTTTTT
CASSVHSSGTNTGELFF
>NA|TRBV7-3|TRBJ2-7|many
TGTGCCAGCAGCTTATCGCGGGCGGAACACTACGAGCAGTACTTC
CASSLSRAEHYEQYF
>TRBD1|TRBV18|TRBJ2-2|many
TGTGCCAGCTCACCGGGACAGGGGACCGGGGAGCTGTTTTTT
CASSPGQGTGELFF
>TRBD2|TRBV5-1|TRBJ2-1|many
TGCGCCAGCAGCTTGGTAATAGCGGGTAACAATGAGCAGTTCTTC
CASSLVIAGNNEQFF
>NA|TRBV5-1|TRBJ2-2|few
TGCGCCAGCAGCCATCCCGGAGCGGCAGCCGGGGAGCTGTTTTTT
CASSHPGAAAGELFF
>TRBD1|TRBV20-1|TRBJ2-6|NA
TGCAGTGCTAGTTCCCGGGACAGGTGGTCTTCATCTGGGGCCAACGTCCTGACTTTC
CSASSRDRWSSSGANVLTF
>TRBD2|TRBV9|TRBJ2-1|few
TGTGCCAGCAGCGAAAAGCGGGAGGGCCCCTACAATGAGCAGTTCTTC
CASSEKREGPYNEQFF
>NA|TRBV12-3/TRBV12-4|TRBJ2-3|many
TGTGCCAGCACCAAGGGGGACTCCAGTAGCACAGATACGCAGTATTTT
CASTKGDSSSTDTQYF
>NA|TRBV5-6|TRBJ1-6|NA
TGTGCCAGCAGCCAAAGGGTTGGGGATTCACCCCTCCACTTT
CASSQRVGDSPLHF
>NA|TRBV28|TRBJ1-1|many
TGTGCCAGCAGCCGGGTGAAAATTTTGAACACTGAAGCTTTCTTT
CASSRVKILNTEAFF
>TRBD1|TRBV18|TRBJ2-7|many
TGTGCCAGCTCACAGGGACAGGGTTCCGAGCAGTACTTC
CASSQGQGSEQYF
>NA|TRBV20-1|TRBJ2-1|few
TGCAGTGCTAGAGAAGACTCGAGCTCCTACAATGAGCAGTTCTTC
CSAREDSSSYNEQFF
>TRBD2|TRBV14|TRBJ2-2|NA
TGTGCCAGCAGTCGACTAGCGGGACCGACCGGGGAGCTGTTTTTT
CASSRLAGPTGELFF
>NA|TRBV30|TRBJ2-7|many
TGTGCCTGGAGCGTGGACAGAGACGAGCAGTACTTC
CAWSVDRDEQYF
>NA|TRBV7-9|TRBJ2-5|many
TGTGCCAGCAGCTTTGGGCGGAACCAAGAGACCCAGTACTTC
CASSFGRNQETQYF
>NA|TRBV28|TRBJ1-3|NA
TGTGCCAGCAGCTCGGGACAACTAGCTGGAAACACCATATATTTT
CASSSGQLAGNTIYF
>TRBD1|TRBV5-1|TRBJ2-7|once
TGCGCCAGCAGCTTGGGGGACAGGGTCCACGAGCAGTACTTC
CASSLGDRVHEQYF
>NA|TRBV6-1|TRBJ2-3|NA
TGTGCCAGCAGTGGGGGACTGCCAGCAGATACGCAGTATTTT
CASSGGLPADTQYF
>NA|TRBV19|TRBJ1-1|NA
TGTGCCACCTCAGGGATGACTGAAGCTTTCTTT
CATSGMTEAFF
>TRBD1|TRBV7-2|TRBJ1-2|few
TGTGCCAGCAGCTCCCGCAGGACAGGGCAGGGCTACACCTTC
CASSSRRTGQGYTF
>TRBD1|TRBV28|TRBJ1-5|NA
TGTGCCAGCACCACTTGGGGGGGACAGTTCGGTCAGCCCCAGCATTTT
CASTTWGGQFGQPQHF
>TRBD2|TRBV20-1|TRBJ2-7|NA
TGCAGTGCTAGCTCTAGCGGGACCTCCTACGAGCAGTACTTC
CSASSSGTSYEQYF
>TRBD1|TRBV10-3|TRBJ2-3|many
TGTGCCATCAGCGTGGGACAGGGGGCCAGGGATACGCAGTATTTT
CAISVGQGARDTQYF
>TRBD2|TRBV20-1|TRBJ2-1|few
TGCAGTGCTAGAGGACTAGCGGGACTTAATGAGCAGTTCTTC
CSARGLAGLNEQFF
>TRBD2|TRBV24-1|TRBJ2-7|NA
TGTGCCACCACCCTAGGAGGCAGGGAAGCGGGAGCGCCCTACGAGCAGTACTTC
CATTLGGREAGAPYEQYF
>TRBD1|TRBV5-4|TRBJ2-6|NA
TGTGCCAGCGGGGACAGGGCTGGGGCCAACGTCCTGACTTTC
CASGDRAGANVLTF
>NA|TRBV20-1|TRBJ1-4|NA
TGCAGTGCCGGTGGGGGTAGGGGTCTATATGAAAAACTGTTTTTT
CSAGGGRGLYEKLFF
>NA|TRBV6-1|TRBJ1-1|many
TGTGCCAGTTTGGCAGCACTGAACACTGAAGCTTTCTTT
CASLAALNTEAFF
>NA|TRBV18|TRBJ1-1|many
TGTGCCAGCTCACCCGCTCAATACACTGAAGCTTTCTTT
CASSPAQYTEAFF
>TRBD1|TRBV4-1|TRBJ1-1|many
TGCGCCAGCAGCCCGCGGACAGGAGGCGGCACTGAAGCTTTCTTT
CASSPRTGGGTEAFF
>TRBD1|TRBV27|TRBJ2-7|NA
TGTGCCAGCACCAAGGGGACAGATACTAACCTCCGCGAGCAGTACTTC
CASTKGTDTNLREQYF
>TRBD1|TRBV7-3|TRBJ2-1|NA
TGTGCCAGCAGCCGCGGACAGGGGGGGTACAATGAGCAGTTCTTC
CASSRGQGGYNEQFF
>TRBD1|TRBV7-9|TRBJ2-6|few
TGTGCCAGCAGCCTCGGGACAGCCTCTGGGGCCAACGTCCTGACTTTC
CASSLGTASGANVLTF
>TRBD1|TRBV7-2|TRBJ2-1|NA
TGTGCCAGCAGCCTCGACAGGGGGTTTTACAATGAGCAGTTCTTC
CASSLDRGFYNEQFF